One and the same sample provided the 2 T cell receptor beta chains below, sequenced in a study of monozygotic twins with inflammatory bowel disease. Reanalyzing the 5' RACE reads, TCRdb keeps one entry per CDR3 protein, without DNA. Here the sample table reports 80,000 or so distinct CDR3 sequences. The material sequenced was blood. These receptors came from a human donor with ulcerative colitis or Crohn's disease, or a healthy co-twin of an affected twin (not recorded which).

This chain connects TRBV12-3 or TRBV12-4 to TRBJ2-4; there is no DNA to check the TCRdb D call of TRBD1. The CDR3 spans 15 residues. The CDR3 region is CASSPGLGAKNIQYF.

This chain's CDR3 is CASSRTSDTQYF. J is TRBJ2-3 and V is TRBV6-6; TCRdb gives TRBD1 as the D gene, but with no DNA this cannot be confirmed. The CDR3 is made up of 12 amino acids. The germline V gene encodes CDR1 MNHNY and CDR2 SVGAGI (reference sequence).